The 8 T cell receptor beta chains below come from one sample, sequenced in a study of control samples from healthy donors and cancer patients (dated by TCRdb to about 2020). Library preparation employed the immunoSEQ multiplex PCR assay. TCRdb obtained this table from immuneACCESS and retained in-frame rearrangements with V and J assigned. These tables miss some clones; where compared with another copy, unresolved V genes account for less than half of the shortfall, and the remainder is unexplained. In all, the sample holds 180,000 or so clones, and 91% of those were seen once. The biggest ten clones account for more than 1.3% of the sample. The sequenced sample consisted of blood. Receptors were obtained from a woman in her twenties or thirties in good health.

This rearrangement joins TRBV7-3 to TRBJ2-2; 7 bases align to TRBD1. The trim removed 1 base at V and 1 base at J, leaving 3 bases unmatched. The V gene's germline CDR1 is SGHTA and CDR2 FQGTGA. The CDR3 consists of 16 residues. CDR3 sequence: CASSLRGTVNTGELFF. DNA for the CDR3: TGTGCCAGCAGCTTAAGAGGGACAGTGAACACCGGGGAGCTGTTTTTT.

The chain employs TRBV24-1 and TRBJ1-2, with TRBD1 identical over 9 bases. The CDR3 is made up of 15 amino acids. V shed 3 bases and J 8 bases; nucleotides not matched to a gene: 9. Germline CDR1 is KGHDR and CDR2 is SFDVKD. The CDR3 is CATSDPGTGLSGYTF. In DNA, the CDR3 is TGTGCCACCAGTGATCCCGGGACAGGGTTGAGCGGCTACACCTTC.

This sequence joins TRBV13 and TRBJ2-7, with 10 bases matching TRBD2. Germline-derived CDR1 and CDR2 are PRHDT and FYEKMQ (reference sequence). The CDR3 spans 15 residues. V shed 0 bases, J shed 2 bases, and the junction held 1 base outside the gene matches. The CDR3 protein is CASSLGLAGAYEQYF. In DNA form, the CDR3 reads TGTGCCAGCAGCTTAGGGCTAGCGGGGGCCTACGAGCAGTACTTC.

The chain uses TRBV6-4 and TRBJ2-2; TRBD2 might be the D (6 bases). Trimming left V 4 bases short and J 6 bases short, with 9 bases between. The CDR3 is 13 amino acids. Germline values: CDR1 MRHNA, CDR2 SNTAGT. CDR3 nucleotides: TGTGCCAGCAGTGTCGGCGGGGCCGGGGAGCTGTTTTTT. It is translated as CASSVGGAGELFF.

J is TRBJ1-2 and V is TRBV7-9, with 7 nucleotides matching TRBD1. The V and J ends lost 6 bases and 3 bases, in that order; junction bases with no gene match: 7. This CDR3 contains 14 residues. CDR1 SEHNR and CDR2 FQNEAQ come from the germline V gene (reference sequence). The CDR3: CASSSGGLDYGYTF. CDR3 coding DNA: TGTGCCAGCAGTTCAGGGGGGCTGGACTATGGCTACACCTTC.

CDR3 residues: CASSLRGLAGSYEQYF. DNA of the CDR3: TGTGCCAGCAGCTTGAGAGGACTAGCGGGCTCCTACGAGCAGTACTTC. The V gene is TRBV5-8, the J gene TRBJ2-7; 11 bases match TRBD2. CDR1 is SGHTS and CDR2 is YDEGEE in the germline V gene. Trimming at V came to 1 base and at J to 0 bases, leaving 3 bases not matched to a gene. The CDR3 length is 16 residues.

The V call is TRBV4-1, the J call TRBJ2-2, with 12 bases matching TRBD2. The CDR3 contains 17 residues. Germline V lookup: CDR1 MGHRA, CDR2 YSYEKL. V lost 1 base and J lost 1; bases outside the gene matches: 1. The CDR3 spells CASSQATSGRNTGELFF. DNA for the CDR3: TGCGCCAGCAGCCAAGCGACTAGCGGGAGGAACACCGGGGAGCTGTTTTTT.

The gene calls are TRBV16 and TRBJ1-6; D is unclear. Germline loops: CDR1 KGHSY, CDR2 FQNENV. There are 16 residues in the CDR3. The V end lost 2 bases, the J end lost 0 bases, and 8 bases lay between the germline ends. The CDR3 DNA follows: TGTGCCAGCAGCCAAGGTTGGAGCTCCTATAATTCACCCCTCCACTTT. As protein: CASSQGWSSYNSPLHF. The full variable domain, with the rest looked up from reference TRBV16 and TRBJ1-6, is GEEVAQTPKHLVRGEGQKAKLYCAPIKGHSYVFWYQQVLKNEFKFLISFQNENVFDETGMPKERFSAKCLPNSPCSLEIQATKLEDSAVYFCASSQGWSSYNSPLHFGNGTRLTVT.